Each of the 22 T cell receptor beta chains below was sequenced from the same sample in a study of T cell repertoires in cytomegalovirus infection. TCRdb reprocessed the reads with MiXCR, giving one entry per CDR3 protein. The repertoire holds about 300,000 distinct CDR3 sequences, with about 8.8% as singletons. Source material: PBMCs. These receptors all come from a human donor in good health (CMV status not recorded). Some clones in this sample may be carry-over from other donors' samples.

Many counts were recorded for this clonotype. V usage is TRBV29-1 and J usage is TRBJ1-1, with D unclear. The CDR3 totals 14 residues. Per germline, CDR1 SQVTM and CDR2 ANQGSEA. The V and J ends lost 3 bases and 2 bases respectively, with 13 bases between them. CDR3 nucleotides: TGCAGCGTTGAGTTACTGTCGGGTAACACTGAAGCTTTCTTT. This codes for CSVELLSGNTEAFF.

This clonotype was seen repeatedly, ten times or more. V usage is TRBV7-9 and J usage is TRBJ2-7; D may be TRBD1 or TRBD2 (5 bases each). The V end was cut by 0 bases, the J end by 0 bases, with 6 bases between. The germline V gene encodes CDR1 SEHNR and CDR2 FQNEAQ (reference sequence). CDR3 length equals 14 residues. This CDR3 reads CASSLAGGSYEQYV. The CDR3 DNA sequence: TGTGCCAGCAGCTTAGCTGGGGGCTCCTACGAGCAGTACGTC.

This clonotype was observed at least ten times. This rearrangement joins TRBV7-2 to TRBJ1-1; 7 bases fit TRBD1. Germline lookup yields CDR1 SGHTA and CDR2 FQGNSA. This CDR3 has 18 residues. The junction had 16 bases not matched to a gene; V was cut back by 5 bases and J by 1 base. The CDR3 bases are TGTGCCAGCAGCCCTGGACAGGTGAGGGCCCATGGGAACACTGAAGCTTTCTTT. It is translated as CASSPGQVRAHGNTEAFF.

The table lists this clonotype with a few counts. The chain links TRBV4-1 to TRBJ2-2; D gene uncertain. Germline-derived CDR1 and CDR2 are MGHRA and YSYEKL. V dropped 0 bases and J dropped 7 bases, with 3 bases sitting between them. The CDR3 runs 12 residues. The CDR3 sequence is CASSQEDGELFF. CDR3 sequence (DNA): TGCGCCAGCAGCCAAGAGGACGGGGAGCTGTTTTTT.

The DNA for the CDR3 is TGTGCCAGCTCACCTGATCGTCGATACACTGAAGCTTTCTTT. It encodes CASSPDRRYTEAFF. The chain recombines TRBV18 with TRBJ1-1, with D uncertain. Trimming took off 3 bases at V and 3 bases at J, with 11 bases between the two ends. The CDR3 length is 14 residues. Germline V lookup: CDR1 KGHSH, CDR2 LQKENI.

This clonotype was picked up a small number of times. V gene TRBV29-1 combines with J gene TRBJ1-1; tentative D call: TRBD1 (5 bases). V was trimmed by 6 bases and J by 1 base, leaving 12 bases between them. The germline CDR1 and CDR2 sequences are SQVTM and ANQGSEA. The CDR3 is 13 amino acids. The DNA of the CDR3 is TGCAGCGTCGCGGGACTGAAGAACACTGAAGCTTTCTTT. Translated, it gives CSVAGLKNTEAFF.

This clonotype was found many times. This chain links TRBV28 with TRBJ2-2; D perhaps matches TRBD2 (7 bases). The ends were cut back, 1 base at V and 4 bases at J, with 16 bases in the middle. Germline-derived CDR1 and CDR2 are MDHEN and SYDVKM. The CDR3 runs 17 residues. CDR3 sequence reads: CASSLSGGRLRTGELFF. CDR3 coding DNA: TGTGCCAGCAGTTTATCCGGGGGGCGCCTACGCACCGGGGAGCTGTTTTTT.

This clonotype was detected ten times or more. This sequence joins TRBV29-1 and TRBJ2-5; 7 bases are shared with TRBD2. Germline-derived CDR1 and CDR2 are SQVTM and ANQGSEA. The CDR3 extends over 12 amino acids. V dropped 4 bases and J dropped 4; count of bases not matched to a gene: 3. In DNA form, the CDR3 reads TGCAGCGTTGGGGGGGGACCAGAGACCCAGTACTTC. Translating gives CSVGGGPETQYF.

The chain uses TRBV28 and TRBJ2-3; TRBD1 or TRBD2 may be the D gene (6 bases each). Trimming pared 8 bases from V and 1 base from J, leaving 25 bases between. This CDR3 region has 18 residues. From germline, CDR1 is MDHEN and CDR2 SYDVKM. CDR3: CASFPWGAINPGTDTQYF. The CDR3 DNA sequence: TGTGCCAGCTTCCCCTGGGGGGCCATCAATCCGGGCACAGATACGCAGTATTTT.

This clonotype came up many times. The rearrangement joins TRBV27 to TRBJ1-1; D is possibly TRBD1 (5 bases). Germline loops: CDR1 MNHEY, CDR2 SMNVEV (reference sequence). The germline V and J ends were trimmed by 6 bases and 11 bases, with 13 bases remaining between them. The CDR3 is 11 residues long. The CDR3 spells CASSEGYRAFF. The CDR3 nucleotides read TGTGCCAGCAGCGAGGGGTATAGGGCTTTCTTT.

This clonotype was seen at least ten times. The rearrangement joins TRBV7-9 to TRBJ2-7, with D tentatively TRBD1 or TRBD2 (6 bases each). The CDR3 runs 12 residues. CDR1 SEHNR and CDR2 FQNEAQ come from the germline V gene (reference sequence). V was pared by 7 bases and J by 7 bases, with 14 bases between. This CDR3 is CASNIGGHEQYV. CDR3 nucleotide sequence: TGTGCCAGCAACATAGGGGGGCATGAGCAGTACGTC.

This clonotype was found many times. The chain links TRBV19 to TRBJ1-1, with unresolved D. This CDR3 comprises 11 residues. CDR1 is LNHDA and CDR2 is SQIVND in the germline V gene (reference sequence). Between the trimmed V and J ends, which lost 5 bases and 6 bases, there was a span of 7 bases. The CDR3 bases are TGTGCCAGTAGTGTCACTGCTGAAGCTTTCTTT. This codes for CASSVTAEAFF.

V and J are TRBV20-1 and TRBJ1-2; 8 bases are shared with TRBD1. CDR1 and CDR2 from the germline V gene are DFQATT and SNEGSKA (reference sequence). V dropped 5 bases and J dropped 6; count of bases not matched to a gene: 8. CDR3 length: 13 amino acids. The CDR3: CSAPNGQGNGYTF. CDR3 DNA sequence: TGCAGTGCTCCTAATGGACAGGGTAATGGCTACACCTTC.

This clonotype appeared many times. V gene TRBV5-1 combines with J gene TRBJ2-7, with 9 nucleotides matching TRBD1. The germline CDR1 and CDR2 sequences are SGHRS and YFSETQ. The CDR3 is 15 residues long. With 4 bases clipped from V and 4 bases from J, the junction kept 9 bases outside the gene matches. This CDR3 is CASSTGQGTRYEQYV. The CDR3 DNA follows: TGCGCCAGCAGCACCGGACAGGGGACCCGTTACGAGCAGTACGTC.

This clonotype was seen at least ten times. The V and J genes are TRBV10-3 and TRBJ2-7, with D unclear. The CDR3 runs to 13 residues. CDR1 is ENHRY, CDR2 SYGVKD, per germline. The germline V and J ends were trimmed by 0 bases and 1 base, with 4 bases remaining between them. DNA of the CDR3: TGTGCCATCAGTGAGTCGATTTCCTACGAGCAGTACGTC. Its translation: CAISESISYEQYV.

In this sample, this clonotype turned up a few times. The chain carries TRBV10-2 and TRBJ2-6, with D hard to call. The V gene lost 3 bases and the J gene lost 3 bases, with 3 bases spanning the gap. This CDR3 region has 13 residues. The germline CDR1 and CDR2 sequences are WSHSY and SAAADI. DNA for the CDR3: TGCGCCAGCAGTGATTATGGGGCCAACGTCCTGACTTTC. Translated: CASSDYGANVLTF.

Written as DNA, the CDR3 is TGTGCCAGCAGCGCTGGGGTAGCGGGGGCCCCCTACGAGCAGTACTTC. Amino acid sequence: CASSAGVAGAPYEQYF. This sequence joins TRBV9 and TRBJ2-7, with 9 bases fitting TRBD2. The germline V gene has CDR1 SGDLS and CDR2 YYNGEE. V was pared by 3 bases and J by 2 bases, with 9 bases of the junction left unmatched. CDR3 length: 16 residues.

This clonotype has ten or more counts. CDR3 protein: CASRRMGGDGEAFF. Here the CDR3 DNA reads TGTGCCAGCAGAAGGATGGGGGGAGATGGTGAAGCTTTCTTT. The chain combines TRBV6-1 with TRBJ1-1, with D possibly TRBD1 on 5 matching bases. Trimming took off 6 bases at V and 7 bases at J, with 18 bases between the two ends. CDR1 and CDR2 (germline): MNHNS, SASEGT. The CDR3 extends over 14 amino acids.

This clonotype showed up many times. The V gene is TRBV6-1, the J gene TRBJ2-2; D remains ambiguous. V was trimmed by 1 base and J by 5 bases, leaving 8 bases between them. CDR1 and CDR2 from the germline V gene are MNHNS and SASEGT. The CDR3 is 14 residues long. The CDR3 DNA sequence: TGTGCCAGCAGTGAAGAACCAATTACCGGGGAGCTGTTTTTT. It encodes CASSEEPITGELFF.

The rearrangement links TRBV28 to TRBJ2-5; D possibly uses TRBD1 or TRBD2 (5 bases each). This CDR3 comprises 15 residues. Trimming removed 5 bases from V and 5 bases from J, with 18 bases in between. Germline-derived CDR1 and CDR2 are MDHEN and SYDVKM. This CDR3 reads CASSPRDGGGETQYF. The CDR3 bases are TGTGCCAGCAGTCCACGGGACGGCGGTGGGGAGACCCAGTACTTC.

This clonotype was recorded many times. The chain combines TRBV6-6 with TRBJ2-7, with 7 bases aligning to TRBD2. V shed 6 bases, J shed 1 base, and the junction held 12 bases outside the gene matches. CDR3 length: 16 residues. In germline, CDR1 is MNHNY, CDR2 SVGAGI (reference sequence). The CDR3: CASSPTRSGGSYEQYV. In DNA, the CDR3 is TGTGCCAGCAGCCCCACTAGGTCGGGGGGATCCTACGAGCAGTACGTC.

This clonotype was seen many times. V usage is TRBV7-8 and J usage is TRBJ1-3; 9 nucleotides match TRBD1. The CDR3 spans 16 residues. Trimming removed 4 bases from V and 1 base from J; junction bases left unmatched: 5. CDR1 is SGHVS and CDR2 is FQNEAQ in the germline V gene. Here the CDR3 reads CASSSGTGWSGNTIYF. CDR3 nucleotide sequence: TGTGCCAGCAGCTCAGGGACAGGGTGGTCTGGAAACACCATATATTTT.